Listed here are 28 T cell receptor beta chains from one sample, sequenced in a study of read filtering for tumor transcriptome and immune sequencing. This library used around 0.4 ug RNA and molecular barcoded adaptors spanning alpha/delta and beta/gamma chains. TCRdb called the reads again in MiXCR, with one record for every CDR3 protein. This table has tens of thousands of distinct CDR3 sequences, roughly 12% appearing once. The sequencing sample was made of a population of CD138-negative cells sorted from bone marrow. These receptors all come from a donor at least 40 years old with multiple myeloma.

This clonotype was observed a handful of times. This chain joins TRBV13 and TRBJ2-7, with 7 bases matching TRBD2. The CDR3 is 14 residues long. Losses at the gene ends were 3 bases for V and 1 base for J; bases not matched to a gene: 3. Per germline, CDR1 PRHDT and CDR2 FYEKMQ (reference sequence). The CDR3 spells CASSFRAGSYEQYF. The CDR3 DNA sequence: TGTGCCAGCAGCTTTAGAGCGGGGTCCTACGAGCAGTACTTC.

At least ten counts were recorded for this clonotype. V usage is TRBV12-3 or TRBV12-4 and J usage is TRBJ2-5; weak D call: TRBD1 (6 bases). The CDR3 sequence is 14 residues long. With 1 base removed from V and 2 bases from J, the gap between germline ends came to 8 bases. CDR3 nucleotide sequence: TGTGCCAGCAGTTTAGAGACAGGTCAAGAGACCCAGTACTTC. Protein: CASSLETGQETQYF.

This clonotype has a count of ten or more. This chain joins TRBV7-9 and TRBJ2-6, with 8 bases fitting TRBD1. With 5 bases clipped from V and 0 bases from J, the junction kept 6 bases outside the gene matches. Germline V lookup: CDR1 SEHNR, CDR2 FQNEAQ (reference sequence). The CDR3 is 17 amino acids. CDR3 amino acids: CASSPGQGYSGANVLTF. The CDR3, as DNA: TGTGCCAGCAGCCCCGGACAGGGCTACTCTGGGGCCAACGTCCTGACTTTC.

In its sample, this clonotype was seen many times. This chain links TRBV7-2 with TRBJ1-2; 10 nucleotides agree with TRBD1. Germline CDR1 and CDR2: SGHTA and FQGNSA. Trimming removed 5 bases from V and 7 bases from J; junction bases left unmatched: 13. The CDR3 is made up of 16 amino acids. This CDR3 is CASSLLSTGTGAGYTF. CDR3 bases: TGTGCCAGCAGCCTGTTGTCTACCGGGACAGGGGCTGGCTACACCTTC.

This clonotype was counted many times. The chain couples TRBV30 to TRBJ2-2; D is ambiguous. CDR3 length: 13 amino acids. Germline V gives CDR1 GTSNPN, CDR2 SVGIG (reference sequence). Trimming took 2 bases from V and 0 from J, leaving 4 bases between them. This CDR3 is CAWSRSNTGELFF. CDR3 nucleotides: TGTGCCTGGAGTAGATCGAACACCGGGGAGCTGTTTTTT.

This clonotype has a count of ten or more. The CDR3 protein is CASSLGGTVQETQYF. CDR3 nucleotides: TGTGCCAGCAGCTTAGGGGGGACAGTTCAAGAGACCCAGTACTTC. The genes are TRBV7-8 and TRBJ2-5; the match to TRBD1 covers 7 bases. The CDR3 has 15 amino acids. CDR1 and CDR2 (germline): SGHVS, FQNEAQ. The junction had 4 bases not matched to a gene; V was cut back by 1 base and J by 2 bases.

This clonotype has at least ten counts. J is TRBJ1-1 and V is TRBV7-3; weak D call: TRBD1 (5 bases). The length of the CDR3 is 13 residues. V was shortened by 5 bases and J by 5 bases, with 12 bases between the two germline ends. Germline assignment: CDR1 SGHTA and CDR2 FQGTGA. This chain's CDR3 is CASSRQITTEAFF. CDR3 nucleotides: TGTGCCAGCAGCAGACAGATAACAACTGAAGCTTTCTTT.

This clonotype showed up many times. The CDR3 loop reads CATSDLYGGTDTQYF. CDR3 bases: TGTGCCACCAGTGATTTGTATGGGGGCACAGATACGCAGTATTTT. V gene TRBV24-1 combines with J gene TRBJ2-3, with unresolved D. The V and J ends lost 0 bases and 1 base respectively, with 7 bases between them. This CDR3 contains 15 residues. In germline, CDR1 is KGHDR, CDR2 SFDVKD.

This clonotype was seen repeatedly, ten times or more. V is TRBV20-1 and J is TRBJ1-5; tentative D call: TRBD1 (5 bases). The CDR3 length is 11 residues. In germline, CDR1 is DFQATT, CDR2 SNEGSKA (reference sequence). In DNA form, the CDR3 reads TGCACTAACCGGGGGGGACAGCCCCAGCATTTT. This sequence encodes CTNRGGQPQHF.

This clonotype was seen repeatedly, ten times or more. J is TRBJ2-4 and V is TRBV21-1; the tabulated D call, TRBD1, remains unverified against the DNA. TRBV21-1 is given as a pseudogene. The CDR3 covers 15 residues. The CDR3, as DNA: TGTGCCAGCAGCAGCCGGGACAGTTACAAAAACATTCAGTACTTC. It codes for CASSSRDSYKNIQYF.

At least ten counts were recorded for this clonotype. The chain is built from TRBV20-1 and TRBJ2-7, with 10 bases fitting TRBD2. Germline trimming cut 0 bases from V and 4 bases from J; bases unmatched to any gene: 6. The germline V gene has CDR1 DFQATT and CDR2 SNEGSKA (reference sequence). This CDR3 is built from 15 residues. CDR3 protein: CSARDPSGSQYEQYF. CDR3 nucleotides: TGCAGTGCTAGAGACCCTAGCGGGAGTCAGTACGAGCAGTACTTC.

This clonotype was recorded at least ten times. The chain employs TRBV20-1 and TRBJ2-5; D perhaps matches TRBD1 (5 bases). This CDR3 comprises 14 residues. Germline V CDR1 and CDR2: DFQATT, SNEGSKA (reference sequence). The V end lost 1 base, the J end lost 7 bases, and 16 bases lay between the germline ends. DNA of the CDR3: TGCAGTGCTAGAGGCCCTGGGGCGGATGGGACCCAGTACTTC. This translates into CSARGPGADGTQYF.

J is TRBJ2-1 and V is TRBV5-4; perhaps TRBD1 as D (6 bases). With 4 bases removed from V and 2 bases from J, the gap between germline ends came to 13 bases. Germline CDR1 and CDR2: SGHNT and YYREEE (reference sequence). The CDR3 loop spans 15 amino acids. The CDR3 nucleotides read TGTGCCAGCAGCCCTCGGACAGAGGCCTACAATGAGCAGTTCTTC. It encodes CASSPRTEAYNEQFF.

This clonotype has a handful of counts. The chain couples TRBV28 to TRBJ1-5; 10 bases fit TRBD1. J gave up 6 bases and V 6 bases, and 8 bases lay outside the gene matches. Germline values: CDR1 MDHEN, CDR2 SYDVKM. The CDR3 runs 15 residues. The CDR3 nucleotides are TGTGCCAGCAGGGGGGGGGACAGGGGAGGTCAGCCCCAGCATTTT. It codes for CASRGGDRGGQPQHF.

This clonotype came up many times. The CDR3 sequence: CSANMWPGGGELFF. CDR3 coding DNA: TGCAGTGCCAACATGTGGCCAGGAGGCGGGGAGCTGTTTTTT. The chain couples TRBV20-1 to TRBJ2-2, with D perhaps matching TRBD2 (5 bases). V was cut by 6 bases and J by 7 bases, with 18 bases left in between. The CDR3 spans 14 residues. Germline-derived CDR1 and CDR2 are DFQATT and SNEGSKA (reference sequence).

Concerning this clonotype: One end of the junction fails to match germline, which may point to a read error. The rearrangement joins TRBV28 to TRBJ2-7; D call uncertain. This CDR3 has 14 residues. Looked up from germline, CDR1 is MDHEN and CDR2 is SYDVKM. Here the CDR3 DNA reads TGTGCCTGCAGAGAAGGTGGGGTAACCTACGGGCAGTACTTC. It translates to CACREGGVTYGQYF.

This clonotype is medium-sized within its sample. The rearrangement uses TRBV7-2 and TRBJ1-1; D may be TRBD1 (6 bases). Germline CDR1 reads SGHTA; CDR2 reads FQGNSA. The CDR3 consists of 14 residues. Trimming pared 3 bases from V and 3 bases from J, leaving 11 bases between. The CDR3 DNA sequence: TGTGCCAGCAGCTTGGGGGCAGGGGACACTGAAGCTTTCTTT. Encoded protein: CASSLGAGDTEAFF.

The chain uses TRBV6-5 and TRBJ2-1; 11 bases fit TRBD1. V shed 0 bases, J shed 10 bases, and the junction held 11 bases outside the gene matches. CDR1 and CDR2 (germline): MNHEY, SVGAGI. The CDR3 runs 17 residues. The CDR3 spells CASSYSSGQGARSEQFF. CDR3 DNA: TGTGCCAGCAGTTACTCGAGTGGACAGGGGGCGAGGTCCGAGCAGTTCTTC.

This clonotype came up many times. A much more abundant neighbour one base away suggests this may be a read error. The V call is TRBV6-5, the J call TRBJ2-1; possible D gene TRBD1, 7 bases. The germline V gene encodes CDR1 MNHEY and CDR2 SVGAGI. The CDR3 consists of 15 residues. Here the CDR3 reads CASSPPGGIRNGQFF. The CDR3, as DNA: TGTGCCAGCAGTCCTCCAGGGGGGATTCGCAATGGGCAGTTCTTC.

There are many counts of this clonotype. The V and J genes are TRBV20-1 and TRBJ2-3, with D perhaps matching TRBD1 (6 bases). Germline V gives CDR1 DFQATT, CDR2 SNEGSKA (reference sequence). V was cut by 6 bases and J by 4 bases, with 20 bases left in between. The length of the CDR3 is 15 residues. The CDR3 sequence is CSAEGNRADADTQYF. Written as DNA, the CDR3 is TGCAGTGCCGAAGGTAACAGGGCGGACGCAGATACGCAGTATTTT.

This clonotype was seen ten or more times. The rearrangement uses TRBV7-9 and TRBJ2-7; D unresolved. The CDR3 runs 17 residues. Looked up from germline, CDR1 is SEHNR and CDR2 is FQNEAQ (reference sequence). Trimming removed 1 base from V and 2 bases from J, with 18 bases in between. For the CDR3, the DNA is TGTGCCAGCAGCTTAGGTATCCCCGGCACGGAGACCTACGAGCAGTACTTC. This codes for CASSLGIPGTETYEQYF. Full variable domain (rest looked up from reference TRBV7-9 and TRBJ2-7): DTGVSQNPRHKITKRGQNVTFRCDPISEHNRLYWYRQTLGQGPEFLTYFQNEAQLEKSRLLSDRFSAERPKGSFSTLEIQRTEQGDSAMYLCASSLGIPGTETYEQYFGPGTRLTVT.

This clonotype was detected ten times or more. The rearrangement joins TRBV3-1 to TRBJ2-7; the match to TRBD1 covers 9 bases. The V segment lost 6 bases and the J segment 2 bases; nucleotides outside the gene matches: 8. The CDR3 spans 15 residues. Germline V lookup: CDR1 LGHDT, CDR2 YNNKEL (reference sequence). CDR3 nucleotides: TGTGCCAGCAGTCGGGGAGGACAGGGGCCCTACGAGCAGTACTTC. This codes for CASSRGGQGPYEQYF.

This clonotype appeared many times. The chain has TRBV7-2 and TRBJ2-1; no reliable D call. The CDR3 has 12 residues. V shed 5 bases and J shed 3 bases, with 5 bases lying between them. CDR1 is SGHTA and CDR2 is FQGNSA in the germline V gene. DNA of the CDR3: TGTGCCAGCAGCAGGGACTACAATGAGCAGTTCTTC. Translated: CASSRDYNEQFF. The variable domain in full, completed from reference TRBV7-2 and TRBJ2-1, reads GAGVSQSPSNKVTEKGKDVELRCDPISGHTALYWYRQSLGQGLEFLIYFQGNSAPDKSGLPSDRFSAERTGGSVSTLTIQRTQQEDSAVYLCASSRDYNEQFFGPGTRLTVL.

At least ten counts were recorded for this clonotype. This chain connects TRBV11-2 to TRBJ2-2; TRBD1 agrees at 7 bases. V lost 5 bases to trimming and J lost 13 bases; unmatched junction nucleotides: 13. Germline CDR1 and CDR2: SGHAT and FQNNGV. The CDR3 consists of 14 residues. CDR3 residues: CASSSQWRQGVLFF. CDR3 nucleotide sequence: TGTGCCAGCAGCAGCCAATGGAGACAGGGAGTGCTGTTTTTT.

This clonotype occurred many times. The chain uses TRBV11-2 and TRBJ2-1; 10 bases are shared with TRBD2. The germline V gene encodes CDR1 SGHAT and CDR2 FQNNGV. After removal of 5 bases from V and 6 bases from J, the junction contained 7 bases not matched to a gene. The CDR3 loop spans 15 amino acids. The CDR3 coding sequence is TGTGCCAGCAGCCCGTCTAGCGGGAGTTTCAATGAGCAGTTCTTC. It specifies CASSPSSGSFNEQFF.

This clonotype occurred many times. This sequence joins TRBV3-1 and TRBJ2-3; 7 positions agree with TRBD1. The CDR3 has 12 amino acids. With V trimmed by 4 bases and J by 5 bases, 0 bases remained unmatched. The germline gives CDR1 LGHDT, CDR2 YNNKEL (reference sequence). In DNA, the CDR3 is TGTGCCAGCAGCCGGGACAGAGATACGCAGTATTTT. It codes for CASSRDRDTQYF.

The sample holds many counts of this clonotype. V usage is TRBV30 and J usage is TRBJ2-7; possibly TRBD1 or TRBD2 for D (5 bases each). Per germline, CDR1 GTSNPN and CDR2 SVGIG (reference sequence). The length of the CDR3 is 14 residues. With 0 bases removed from V and 0 bases from J, the gap between germline ends came to 9 bases. The CDR3 DNA follows: TGTGCCTGGAGTGTTAGAGGGGACTCCTACGAGCAGTACTTC. Amino acids: CAWSVRGDSYEQYF. The full variable domain, completed using reference TRBV30 and TRBJ2-7, is SQTIHQWPATLVQPVGSPLSLECTVEGTSNPNLYWYRQAAGRGLQLLFYSVGIGQISSEVPQNLSASRPQDRQFILSSKKLLLSDSGFYLCAWSVRGDSYEQYFGPGTRLTVT.

This clonotype occurred many times. The chain uses TRBV5-4 and TRBJ2-1; 9 nucleotides match TRBD2. V lost 4 bases, J lost 7 bases, and 12 bases stayed unmatched. There are 16 residues in the CDR3. Germline-derived CDR1 and CDR2 are SGHNT and YYREEE (reference sequence). DNA for the CDR3: TGTGCCAGCAGCCTCACGCCCGGGACTAGCATGAATGAGCAGTTCTTC. Translated, it gives CASSLTPGTSMNEQFF. The full variable domain, its missing parts supplied by reference TRBV5-4 and TRBJ2-1, is ETGVTQSPTHLIKTRGQQVTLRCSSQSGHNTVSWYQQALGQGPQFIFQYYREEENGRGNFPPRFSGLQFPNYSSELNVNALELDDSALYLCASSLTPGTSMNEQFFGPGTRLTVL.